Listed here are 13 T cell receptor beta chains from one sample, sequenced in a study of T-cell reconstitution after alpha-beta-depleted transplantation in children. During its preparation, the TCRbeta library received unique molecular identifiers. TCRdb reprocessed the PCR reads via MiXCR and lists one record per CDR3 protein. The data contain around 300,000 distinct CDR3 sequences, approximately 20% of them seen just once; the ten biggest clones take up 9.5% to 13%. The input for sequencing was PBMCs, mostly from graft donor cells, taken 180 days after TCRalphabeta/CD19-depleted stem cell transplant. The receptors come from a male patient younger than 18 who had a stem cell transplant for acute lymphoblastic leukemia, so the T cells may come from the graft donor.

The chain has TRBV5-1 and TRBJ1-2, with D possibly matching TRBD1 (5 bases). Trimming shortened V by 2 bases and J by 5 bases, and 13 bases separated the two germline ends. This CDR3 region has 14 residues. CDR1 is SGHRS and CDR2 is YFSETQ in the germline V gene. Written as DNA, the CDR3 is TGCGCCAGCAGCTTACGGGGCGACCTGTATGGCTACACCTTC. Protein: CASSLRGDLYGYTF.

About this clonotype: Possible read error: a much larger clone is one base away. The CDR3 spells CASSLNVVGAAEHFF. The CDR3 region has the DNA TGCGCCAGCAGCTTGAACGTGGTAGGCGCGGCTGAGCACTTCTTC. The chain uses TRBV5-1 and TRBJ2-1; D is unclear. The CDR3 runs to 15 residues. CDR1 and CDR2 (germline): SGHRS, YFSETQ.

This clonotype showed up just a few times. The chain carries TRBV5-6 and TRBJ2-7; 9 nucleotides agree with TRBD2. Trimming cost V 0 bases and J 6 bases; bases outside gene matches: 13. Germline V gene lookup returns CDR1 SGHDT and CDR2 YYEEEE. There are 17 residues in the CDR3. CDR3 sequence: CASSLGASGIRDGEQYF. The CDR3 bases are TGTGCCAGCAGCTTGGGGGCTAGCGGGATCCGGGATGGCGAGCAGTACTTC.

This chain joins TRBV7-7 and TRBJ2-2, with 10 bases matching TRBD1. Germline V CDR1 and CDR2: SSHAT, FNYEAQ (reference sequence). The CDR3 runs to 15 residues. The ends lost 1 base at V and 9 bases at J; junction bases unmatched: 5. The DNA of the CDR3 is TGTGCCAGCAGCTTAGGGGACAGGGGCCCGTGGGAGCTGTTTTTT. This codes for CASSLGDRGPWELFF.

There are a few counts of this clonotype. This CDR3 is CASSVIDYNSPLHF. CDR3 bases: TGTGCCAGCAGCGTGATCGACTATAATTCACCCCTCCACTTT. V usage is TRBV5-6 and J usage is TRBJ1-6; D is ambiguous. In germline, CDR1 is SGHDT, CDR2 YYEEEE. V dropped 4 bases and J dropped 3 bases, with 8 bases sitting between them. CDR3 size: 14 residues.

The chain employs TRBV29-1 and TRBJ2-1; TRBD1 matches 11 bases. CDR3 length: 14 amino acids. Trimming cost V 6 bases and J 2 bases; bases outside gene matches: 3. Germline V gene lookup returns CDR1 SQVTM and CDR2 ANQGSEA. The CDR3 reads CSVLDRGPYNEQFF. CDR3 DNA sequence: TGCAGCGTGTTGGACAGGGGGCCCTACAATGAGCAGTTCTTC.

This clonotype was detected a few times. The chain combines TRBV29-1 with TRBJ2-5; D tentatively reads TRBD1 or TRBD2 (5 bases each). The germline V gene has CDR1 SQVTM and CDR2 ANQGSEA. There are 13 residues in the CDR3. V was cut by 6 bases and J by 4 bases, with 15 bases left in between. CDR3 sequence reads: CSVATMRGETQYF. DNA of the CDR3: TGCAGCGTAGCCACGATGAGGGGAGAGACCCAGTACTTC.

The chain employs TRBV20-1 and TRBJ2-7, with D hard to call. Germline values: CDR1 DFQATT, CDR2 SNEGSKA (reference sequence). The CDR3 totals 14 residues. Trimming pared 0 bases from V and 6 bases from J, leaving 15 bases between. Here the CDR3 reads CSARDLGSPREQYF. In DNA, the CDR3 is TGCAGTGCTAGAGATCTTGGGTCCCCCCGCGAGCAGTACTTC.

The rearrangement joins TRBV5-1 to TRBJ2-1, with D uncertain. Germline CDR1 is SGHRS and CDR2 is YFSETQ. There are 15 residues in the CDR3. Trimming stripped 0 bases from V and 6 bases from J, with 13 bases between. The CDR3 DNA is TGCGCCAGCAGCTTGGGGTCCCTACTGGGCAATGAGCAGTTCTTC. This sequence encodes CASSLGSLLGNEQFF. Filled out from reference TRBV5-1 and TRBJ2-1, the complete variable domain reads KAGVTQTPRYLIKTRGQQVTLSCSPISGHRSVSWYQQTPGQGLQFLFEYFSETQRNKGNFPGRFSGRQFSNSRSEMNVSTLELGDSALYLCASSLGSLLGNEQFFGPGTRLTVL.

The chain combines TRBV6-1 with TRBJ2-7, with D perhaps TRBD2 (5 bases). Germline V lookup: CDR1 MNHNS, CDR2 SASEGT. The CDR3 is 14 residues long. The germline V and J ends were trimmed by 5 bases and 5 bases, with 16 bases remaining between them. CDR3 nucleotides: TGTGCCAGCAGTCCCCGGGGTGGATGGGACGAGCAGTACTTC. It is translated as CASSPRGGWDEQYF.

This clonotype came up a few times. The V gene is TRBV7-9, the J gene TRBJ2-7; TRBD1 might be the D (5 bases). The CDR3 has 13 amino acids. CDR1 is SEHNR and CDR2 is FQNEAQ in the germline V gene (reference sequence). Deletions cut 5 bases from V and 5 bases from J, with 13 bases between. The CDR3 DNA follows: TGTGCCAGCAGCCCACCACAGGCGCACGAGCAGTACTTC. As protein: CASSPPQAHEQYF. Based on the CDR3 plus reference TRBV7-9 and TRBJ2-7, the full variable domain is DTGVSQNPRHKITKRGQNVTFRCDPISEHNRLYWYRQTLGQGPEFLTYFQNEAQLEKSRLLSDRFSAERPKGSFSTLEIQRTEQGDSAMYLCASSPPQAHEQYFGPGTRLTVT.

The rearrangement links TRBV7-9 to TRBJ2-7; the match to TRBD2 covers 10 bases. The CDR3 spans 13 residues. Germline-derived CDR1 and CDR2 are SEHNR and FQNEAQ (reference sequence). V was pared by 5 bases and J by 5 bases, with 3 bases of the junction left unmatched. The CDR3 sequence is CASSTTSGDEQYF. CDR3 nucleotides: TGTGCCAGCAGCACAACTAGCGGGGACGAGCAGTACTTC.

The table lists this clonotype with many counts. The DNA for the CDR3 is TGCAGTGCTAGAGCGGGCACAGATACGCAGTATTTT. Its translation: CSARAGTDTQYF. The rearrangement uses TRBV20-1 and TRBJ2-3; no clear D. The V gene lost 1 base and the J gene lost 1 base, with 3 bases spanning the gap. The germline gives CDR1 DFQATT, CDR2 SNEGSKA (reference sequence). The CDR3 length is 12 residues.